The sequence of this T cell receptor (beta chain) was determined in a study of human T cells and chemical hapten exposure. Study-wide findings and caveats: In the PT1 data, expanded TCR counts showed a positive correlation with patch test score.

Each CDR3 protein gets one entry after TCRdb re-called the RACE reads with MiXCR. The table lists approximately 50,000 distinct CDR3 sequences, around 10% of them singletons. Time point defined: pre-sensitization, week 0. Treatment in this sample: therapeutic diphenylcyclopropenone sensitization with weekly scalp DPC. CDR1 MGHRA and CDR2 YSYEKL come from the germline V gene. V lost 1 base and J lost 9; bases outside the gene matches: 9. CDR3 length: 15 residues. With respect to this clonotype: What it binds is unknown.

The TCR was taken from a woman between 40 and 55 years old with alopecia areata. Some clones in this sample may be carry-over from other donors' samples. The gene calls are TRBV4-1 and TRBJ2-1, with 7 bases that match TRBD2. The material was whole blood, obtained in connection with sensitization to the hapten diphenylcyclopropenone (DPC). The CDR3 reads CASSQASRERIEQFF. Written as DNA, the CDR3 is TGCGCCAGCAGCCAAGCATCGCGGGAGCGGATTGAGCAGTTCTTC.